The 8 T cell receptor beta chains given below trace back to one sample, sequenced in a study of identical twins. TCRdb reprocessed the 5' RACE reads via MiXCR and lists one record per CDR3 protein. The sample contains about 340,000 distinct CDR3 sequences, roughly an eighth of which appear only once. This sample was also put to use in a study of yellow fever vaccine responses in identical twins.

The source material was CD8+ T cells sorted from blood. The receptors derive from a woman aged 18 to 35 in good health.

There are a few counts of this clonotype. V usage is TRBV27 and J usage is TRBJ1-2; the D gene is possibly TRBD1 (6 bases). This CDR3 has 15 amino acids. Germline V CDR1 and CDR2: MNHEY, SMNVEV (reference sequence). The V end was cut by 0 bases, the J end by 5 bases, with 13 bases between. CDR3 nucleotide sequence: TGTGCCAGCAGTTTATCGAGTGGGGGGCCTTATGGCTACACCTTC. This gives the protein CASSLSSGGPYGYTF.

This clonotype was counted only a few times. The J gene is TRBJ1-3, the V gene TRBV11-2; 10 bases map to TRBD1. The length of the CDR3 is 19 residues. CDR1 and CDR2 (germline): SGHAT, FQNNGV. The V gene end was trimmed by 7 bases and the J gene end by 0 bases; junction bases not matched to a gene: 15. This CDR3 is CASTQSGDRGLSSGNTIYF. Here the CDR3 DNA reads TGTGCCAGCACCCAATCTGGGGACAGGGGACTTTCCTCTGGAAACACCATATATTTT.

This clonotype has more than one count but fewer than ten. The rearrangement joins TRBV29-1 to TRBJ2-3; perhaps TRBD1 as D (6 bases). CDR3 length equals 14 residues. Deletions cut 4 bases from V and 5 bases from J, with 16 bases between. Germline CDR1 is SQVTM and CDR2 is ANQGSEA. CDR3 DNA sequence: TGCAGCGTTGTAGGGGGACGAGGAGGAGATACGCAGTATTTT. Translating gives CSVVGGRGGDTQYF.

The rearrangement uses TRBV5-4 and TRBJ2-2; D is undetermined. The CDR3 has 14 residues. Trimming stripped 4 bases from V and 2 bases from J, with 9 bases between. Germline CDR1 is SGHNT and CDR2 is YYREEE (reference sequence). The CDR3 reads CASSPLANTGELFF. The DNA for the CDR3 is TGTGCCAGCAGCCCGTTGGCCAACACCGGGGAGCTGTTTTTT.

Only a few counts were recorded for this clonotype. V usage is TRBV7-9 and J usage is TRBJ2-5; the D is unclear. V lost 5 bases and J lost 5, with 15 bases in between. Germline V gene sequence: CDR1 SEHNR, CDR2 FQNEAQ (reference sequence). CDR3 size: 14 residues. DNA for the CDR3: TGTGCCAGCAGCAGTCCTCCCCCAAGGGAGACCCAGTACTTC. Translating gives CASSSPPPRETQYF.

This sequence joins TRBV9 and TRBJ2-3; perhaps TRBD2 as D (5 bases). This CDR3 spans 17 amino acids. V was shortened by 2 bases and J by 1 base, with 17 bases between the two germline ends. Germline values: CDR1 SGDLS, CDR2 YYNGEE. This CDR3 reads CASSVFSQEDGTDTQYF. CDR3 DNA sequence: TGTGCCAGCAGCGTTTTTTCCCAGGAGGATGGCACAGATACGCAGTATTTT.

The rearrangement links TRBV13 to TRBJ2-7; TRBD1 aligns across 9 bases. The germline CDR1 and CDR2 sequences are PRHDT and FYEKMQ (reference sequence). The CDR3 loop spans 14 amino acids. Germline trimming cut 5 bases from V and 6 bases from J; bases unmatched to any gene: 8. CDR3 nucleotides: TGTGCCAGCAGCGCAGGACAGGGGTTTCCCGAGCAGTACGTC. It encodes CASSAGQGFPEQYV.

The chain couples TRBV20-1 to TRBJ2-1; possibly TRBD2 for D (5 bases). In germline, CDR1 is DFQATT, CDR2 SNEGSKA (reference sequence). The CDR3 extends over 16 amino acids. V was shortened by 0 bases and J by 4 bases, with 16 bases between the two germline ends. CDR3 bases: TGCAGTGCTAGAGATCGAGCGGCGGGTATATACAATGAGCAGTTCTTC. Translating it yields CSARDRAAGIYNEQFF.